The 26 T cell receptor beta chains below were found in one sample sequenced in a study of technical replicates of blood from several donors. The data were produced by immunoSEQ multiplex PCR, yet TCRdb's version contains in-frame clones alone and is incomplete. This table holds 100,000 or so clones, around 96% found once. Sequenced input: T cells isolated from PBMCs. Every receptor here comes from a human donor in good health.

The CDR3 reads CASSPGGSSYNEQFF. CDR3 nucleotide sequence: TGTGCCAGCAGCCCGGGGGGGAGCTCCTACAATGAGCAGTTCTTC. The chain employs TRBV13 and TRBJ2-1; 8 bases map to TRBD2. The CDR3 is 15 amino acids. V lost 5 bases and J lost 0; bases outside the gene matches: 3. Germline CDR1 PRHDT, CDR2 FYEKMQ (reference sequence).

The chain employs TRBV5-1 and TRBJ2-2, with D uncertain. The CDR3 is 14 residues long. V was trimmed by 1 base and J by 1 base, leaving 5 bases between them. Per the germline V gene, CDR1 is SGHRS and CDR2 is YFSETQ. The CDR3 nucleotides read TGCGCCAGCAGCTTGCCGGGGAACACCGGGGAGCTGTTTTTT. Protein product: CASSLPGNTGELFF.

V and J are TRBV9 and TRBJ2-1; 8 bases match TRBD2. V was pared by 4 bases and J by 0 bases, with 9 bases of the junction left unmatched. Germline-derived CDR1 and CDR2 are SGDLS and YYNGEE. The CDR3 covers 17 residues. The DNA for the CDR3 is TGTGCCAGCAGCCCGTCCCAGGGGACTAGCTCCTACAATGAGCAGTTCTTC. Protein sequence: CASSPSQGTSSYNEQFF. Supplemented by reference TRBV9 and TRBJ2-1, the full variable domain reads DSGVTQTPKHLITATGQRVTLRCSPRSGDLSVYWYQQSLDQGLQFLIQYYNGEERAKGNILERFSAQQFPDLHSELNLSSLELGDSALYFCASSPSQGTSSYNEQFFGPGTRLTVL.

The rearrangement uses TRBV21-1 and TRBJ2-5; the table gives TRBD1 as D, unverified against the DNA. TRBV21-1 is reported as a pseudogene. The CDR3 totals 16 residues. CDR3 nucleotides: TGTGCCAGCAGCAAAGGTGGTGGGCCCAGCCAAGAGACCCAGTACTTC. This sequence encodes CASSKGGGPSQETQYF.

V and J are TRBV7-2 and TRBJ2-1; TRBD2 might be the D (6 bases). This CDR3 has 16 residues. Trimming stripped 5 bases from V and 6 bases from J, with 20 bases between. In germline, CDR1 is SGHTA, CDR2 FQGNSA. The DNA of the CDR3 is TGTGCCAGCAGCCCCCAATGGAGGGTCCGGGGCAATGAGCAGTTCTTC. Translated: CASSPQWRVRGNEQFF.

This rearrangement joins TRBV28 to TRBJ2-1, with TRBD2 matching 8 bases. From germline, CDR1 is MDHEN and CDR2 SYDVKM. The trim removed 3 bases at V and 10 bases at J, leaving 11 bases unmatched. The CDR3 spans 15 residues. This CDR3 is CASSFLVAGTAEQFF. The CDR3 nucleotides are TGTGCCAGCAGTTTTCTTGTAGCGGGGACTGCCGAGCAGTTCTTC. The complete variable domain, with remaining parts taken from reference TRBV28 and TRBJ2-1, reads DVKVTQSSRYLVKRTGEKVFLECVQDMDHENMFWYRQDPGLGLRLIYFSYDVKMKEKGDIPEGYSVSREKKERFSLILESASTNQTSMYLCASSFLVAGTAEQFFGPGTRLTVL.

The chain has TRBV10-1 and TRBJ2-1; no definite D call. Per the germline V gene, CDR1 is WNHNN and CDR2 is SYGVQD (reference sequence). The germline V and J ends were trimmed by 4 bases and 9 bases, with 19 bases remaining between them. The CDR3 sequence is 15 residues long. The CDR3 DNA is TGCGCCAGCAGTGTGGCCTTGGGCGTGTTTTTTGAGCAGTTCTTC. The encoded protein is CASSVALGVFFEQFF.

The rearrangement uses TRBV11-2 and TRBJ1-4, with 8 bases lining up with TRBD1. Germline V gene sequence: CDR1 SGHAT, CDR2 FQNNGV. With V trimmed by 5 bases and J by 8 bases, 4 bases remained unmatched. The CDR3 is 13 residues long. CDR3 bases: TGTGCCAGCAGCAAGACAGGGGAGGAAAAACTGTTTTTT. This translates into CASSKTGEEKLFF.

The rearrangement links TRBV28 to TRBJ2-7; 7 bases line up with TRBD1. The junction had 7 bases not matched to a gene; V was cut back by 6 bases and J by 2 bases. CDR1 is MDHEN and CDR2 is SYDVKM in the germline V gene. The CDR3 totals 14 residues. CDR3 DNA: TGTGCCAGCAGACCTTGGGACAGCGCCTACGAGCAGTACTTC. This gives the protein CASRPWDSAYEQYF.

The chain is built from TRBV7-8 and TRBJ1-2, with 11 bases lining up with TRBD1. Germline lookup yields CDR1 SGHVS and CDR2 FQNEAQ. Trimming cost V 5 bases and J 4 bases; bases outside gene matches: 6. CDR3 length equals 15 residues. The CDR3 spells CASSPGQGATYGYTF. CDR3 nucleotides: TGTGCCAGCAGCCCCGGACAGGGGGCGACCTATGGCTACACCTTC.

The CDR3 sequence is CASSLPSGRPGELFF. The DNA of the CDR3 is TGTGCCAGCTCGTTACCCAGCGGGAGACCCGGGGAGCTGTTTTTT. The V and J genes are TRBV6-1 and TRBJ2-2, with 8 nucleotides matching TRBD2. Germline V gene lookup returns CDR1 MNHNS and CDR2 SASEGT. Unmatched junction bases numbered 11, after V lost 8 bases and J lost 6 bases. The length of the CDR3 is 15 residues.

This chain uses TRBV11-2 with TRBJ2-7; 8 bases are a match to TRBD1. CDR1 and CDR2 (germline): SGHAT, FQNNGV. V trimming: 1 base; J trimming: 3 bases; junction bases outside the gene matches: 8. The CDR3 is 16 amino acids. The CDR3 DNA reads TGTGCCAGCAGCTTAGCCCCCGGGACAGGCCACTACGAGCAGTACTTC. Amino acid sequence: CASSLAPGTGHYEQYF.

V gene TRBV10-3 combines with J gene TRBJ1-3; 7 nucleotides align to TRBD1. V lost 9 bases, J lost 9 bases, and 17 bases stayed unmatched. Germline CDR1 and CDR2: ENHRY and SYGVKD. The CDR3 extends over 15 amino acids. CDR3 in amino acids: CAISDDARGHGTIYF. The DNA of the CDR3 is TGTGCCATTTCTGACGATGCGAGGGGGCACGGCACCATATATTTT.

The chain joins TRBV5-1 to TRBJ1-3; 11 bases agree with TRBD1. The V gene's germline CDR1 is SGHRS and CDR2 YFSETQ. The length of the CDR3 is 15 residues. After removal of 5 bases from V and 8 bases from J, the junction contained 9 bases not matched to a gene. The CDR3 is CASRPNRDRGDTIYF. CDR3 in DNA: TGCGCCAGCAGACCTAACCGGGACAGGGGGGACACCATATATTTT.

The chain combines TRBV7-7 with TRBJ2-2, with unresolved D. This CDR3 is built from 14 residues. Germline V CDR1 and CDR2: SSHAT, FNYEAQ (reference sequence). The V gene lost 0 bases and the J gene lost 7 bases, with 9 bases spanning the gap. CDR3 protein: CASSLAIYSGELFF. The CDR3 coding sequence is TGTGCCAGCAGCTTAGCGATTTATAGCGGGGAGCTGTTTTTT.

The DNA for the CDR3 is TGTGCCAGCACAAGAGGACTAGCGGGAGACGAGCAGTACTTC. Protein product: CASTRGLAGDEQYF. The chain has TRBV7-9 and TRBJ2-7, with TRBD2 matching over 13 bases. J was trimmed by 5 bases and V by 7 bases; bases with no gene match: 5. Germline assignment: CDR1 SEHNR and CDR2 FQNEAQ (reference sequence). The CDR3 sequence is 14 residues long.

The genes are TRBV19 and TRBJ2-2; maybe TRBD1 (6 bases). The CDR3 is made up of 14 amino acids. Trimming left V 7 bases short and J 7 bases short, with 16 bases between. CDR1 is LNHDA and CDR2 is SQIVND in the germline V gene (reference sequence). The DNA for the CDR3 is TGTGCCAGTATTTTGTCAGGGGCGAACGGGGAGCTGTTTTTT. Translated, it gives CASILSGANGELFF.

This clone appeared a single time. The V call is TRBV28, the J call TRBJ2-7; 7 bases are a match to TRBD2. CDR3 length: 14 residues. V lost 2 bases and J lost 6; bases outside the gene matches: 7. The germline CDR1 and CDR2 sequences are MDHEN and SYDVKM. CDR3 protein: CASSLGGRGAEQYF. CDR3 coding DNA: TGTGCCAGCAGTTTAGGCGGGAGAGGGGCCGAGCAGTACTTC.

The rearrangement uses TRBV5-4 and TRBJ2-3, with TRBD2 matching 7 bases. CDR3 length: 17 amino acids. The V segment lost 4 bases and the J segment 0 bases; nucleotides outside the gene matches: 11. CDR1 SGHNT and CDR2 YYREEE come from the germline V gene (reference sequence). CDR3 loop: CASSTPVGGGSTDTQYF. CDR3 sequence (DNA): TGTGCCAGCAGCACACCGGTGGGGGGAGGGAGCACAGATACGCAGTATTTT.

The chain couples TRBV5-4 to TRBJ1-4; unclear D gene. V was clipped by 3 bases and J by 0 bases, with 12 bases between them. The CDR3 has 16 amino acids. CDR1 is SGHNT, CDR2 YYREEE, per germline (reference sequence). The CDR3 region has the DNA TGTGCCAGCAGCTCGAGACTCGGTCCAACTAATGAAAAACTGTTTTTT. Amino acid sequence: CASSSRLGPTNEKLFF.

The chain carries TRBV5-4 and TRBJ1-3, with D possibly TRBD1 on 6 matching bases. The CDR3 contains 14 residues. V lost 1 base to trimming and J lost 7 bases, with 12 bases between them. In germline, CDR1 is SGHNT, CDR2 YYREEE (reference sequence). The CDR3 DNA sequence: TGTGCCAGCAGCTTGAGGGGGACGGGGAACACCATATATTTT. Translation gives CASSLRGTGNTIYF.

The J gene is TRBJ2-7, the V gene TRBV10-3; perhaps TRBD2 as D (6 bases). Trimming stripped 10 bases from V and 2 bases from J, with 9 bases between. CDR1 is ENHRY, CDR2 SYGVKD, per germline. The CDR3 has 11 amino acids. CDR3 sequence: CATGLTYEQYF. The CDR3 DNA is TGTGCCACGGGACTTACCTACGAGCAGTACTTC.

This clone was seen only a few times. V and J are TRBV7-3 and TRBJ1-2; 9 bases are shared with TRBD1. Germline CDR1 SGHTA, CDR2 FQGTGA. J was trimmed by 8 bases and V by 6 bases; bases with no gene match: 13. The CDR3 covers 15 residues. The CDR3 spells CASSERDRDVGGYTF. CDR3 in DNA: TGTGCCAGCAGTGAGCGGGACAGGGACGTTGGAGGCTACACCTTC.

This sequence joins TRBV4-2 and TRBJ2-7, with 13 positions matching TRBD2. V lost 1 base, J lost 0 bases, and 0 bases stayed unmatched. Germline CDR1 and CDR2: LGHNA and YNFKEQ. CDR3 length equals 16 residues. The CDR3 region is CASSQGTSGSSYEQYF. In DNA, the CDR3 is TGTGCCAGCAGCCAAGGGACTAGCGGGAGCTCCTACGAGCAGTACTTC.

The genes are TRBV29-1 and TRBJ1-2; unclear D gene. There are 13 residues in the CDR3. Looked up from germline, CDR1 is SQVTM and CDR2 is ANQGSEA. Here the CDR3 reads CSSGLMGSGGYTF. The CDR3 DNA is TGCAGTTCTGGCTTAATGGGCTCGGGAGGCTACACCTTC. The variable domain in full, completed from reference TRBV29-1 and TRBJ1-2, reads SAVISQKPSRDICQRGTSLTIQCQVDSQVTMMFWYRQQPGQSLTLIATANQGSEATYESGFVIDKFPISRPNLTFSTLTVSNMSPEDSSIYLCSSGLMGSGGYTFGSGTRLTVV.

The chain links TRBV11-2 to TRBJ1-3; possibly TRBD1 for D (6 bases). Looked up from germline, CDR1 is SGHAT and CDR2 is FQNNGV. CDR3 length equals 16 residues. V was clipped by 4 bases and J by 4 bases, with 17 bases between them. The CDR3 coding sequence is TGTGCCAGCAGCTCAAATAGGGGGGGGTCCGGAAACACCATATATTTT. Its protein product is CASSSNRGGSGNTIYF.